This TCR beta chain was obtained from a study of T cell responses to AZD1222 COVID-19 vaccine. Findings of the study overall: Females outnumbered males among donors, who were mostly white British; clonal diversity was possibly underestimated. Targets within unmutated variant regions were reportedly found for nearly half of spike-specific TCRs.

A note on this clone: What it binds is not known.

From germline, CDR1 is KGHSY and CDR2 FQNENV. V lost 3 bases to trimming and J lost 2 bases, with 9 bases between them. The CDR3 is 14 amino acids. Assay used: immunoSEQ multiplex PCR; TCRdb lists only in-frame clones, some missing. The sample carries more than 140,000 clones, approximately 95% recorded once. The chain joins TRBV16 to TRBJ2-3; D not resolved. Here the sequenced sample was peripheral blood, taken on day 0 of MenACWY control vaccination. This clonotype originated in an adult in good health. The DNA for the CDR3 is TGTGCCAGCAGCCAGCTACGGAACACAGATACGCAGTATTTT. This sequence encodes CASSQLRNTDTQYF.